This passage covers 10 T cell receptor beta chains from one sample sequenced in a study of cytomegalovirus exposure and HLA in healthy donors. Vbeta (60) and Jbeta (13) primers were used in the PCR. The protocol was immunoSEQ multiplex PCR, while the TCRdb copy is restricted to in-frame clones and leaves out a portion. The table lists about 150,000 clones, roughly 80% of them singletons, with roughly 2.9% in the top ten. The source material was PBMCs. The source of these receptors is a woman aged 25-40 years in good health and CMV-seronegative.

This chain links TRBV2 with TRBJ2-7, with D possibly being TRBD1 (5 bases). Between the trimmed V and J ends, which lost 6 bases and 4 bases, there was a span of 10 bases. The CDR3 spans 12 residues. Germline CDR1 is SNHLY and CDR2 is FYNNEI. CDR3 in amino acids: CASRTDGYEQYF. CDR3 nucleotides: TGTGCCAGCAGGACAGACGGGTACGAGCAGTACTTC.

The chain links TRBV9 to TRBJ2-3, with 8 bases aligning to TRBD2. Germline V gene lookup returns CDR1 SGDLS and CDR2 YYNGEE. The CDR3 spans 17 residues. V was clipped by 0 bases and J by 4 bases; unmatched bases: 10. The CDR3 here is CASSVVIGRALADTQYF. CDR3 coding DNA: TGTGCCAGCAGCGTAGTAATCGGGAGGGCCCTCGCAGATACGCAGTATTTT.

The gene calls are TRBV30 and TRBJ2-2; maybe TRBD2 (6 bases). Trimming took off 5 bases at V and 6 bases at J, with 19 bases between the two ends. Germline loops: CDR1 GTSNPN, CDR2 SVGIG (reference sequence). The length of the CDR3 is 15 residues. CDR3 in amino acids: CAWEPLSGGSGELFF. The CDR3 DNA reads as TGTGCCTGGGAGCCCCTCTCAGGAGGGTCCGGGGAGCTGTTTTTT.

The V gene is TRBV7-9, the J gene TRBJ2-7; 9 bases agree with TRBD1. CDR1 is SEHNR, CDR2 FQNEAQ, per germline (reference sequence). The CDR3 has 14 amino acids. The junction had 4 bases not matched to a gene; V was cut back by 2 bases and J by 5 bases. The CDR3 is CASSLWDRVHEQYF. CDR3 sequence (DNA): TGTGCCAGCAGCTTATGGGACAGGGTCCACGAGCAGTACTTC.

This clone has a single count. A read error may produce the germline difference seen at one junction end. The CDR3 region has the DNA TGCGCCAGCAGCTTAACAGGGGGCTCCTCGCCGTTCTCCAACGAGCAGTACTTC. Amino acid sequence: CASSLTGGSSPFSNEQYF. J is TRBJ2-5 and V is TRBV5-1; 9 nucleotides align to TRBD1. The J call may be wrong; the DNA end is better matched by TRBJ2-7. Germline V CDR1 and CDR2: SGHRS, YFSETQ. The CDR3 extends over 18 amino acids.

The count of this clone is one. The chain recombines TRBV30 with TRBJ1-5; the match to TRBD1 covers 8 bases. Germline values: CDR1 GTSNPN, CDR2 SVGIG (reference sequence). V was pared by 0 bases and J by 5 bases, with 6 bases of the junction left unmatched. CDR3 length equals 15 residues. As DNA, the CDR3 is TGTGCCTGGAGTGTCCAGGCAGGGGGCCATCAGCCCCAGCATTTT. Translation: CAWSVQAGGHQPQHF.

The chain links TRBV18 to TRBJ1-2; the D gene is possibly TRBD1 (5 bases). The CDR3 has 14 residues. Deletions cut 2 bases from V and 8 bases from J, with 15 bases between. Per the germline V gene, CDR1 is KGHSH and CDR2 is LQKENI. The CDR3 loop reads CASSPFEQVEGYTF. CDR3 coding DNA: TGTGCCAGCTCACCATTCGAACAGGTCGAAGGCTACACCTTC. Complete variable domain (other parts from reference TRBV18 and TRBJ1-2): NAGVMQNPRHLVRRRGQEARLRCSPMKGHSHVYWYRQLPEEGLKFMVYLQKENIIDESGMPKERFSAEFPKEGPSILRIQQVVRGDSAAYFCASSPFEQVEGYTFGSGTRLTVV.

This clone is a singleton in its sample. This rearrangement joins TRBV25-1 to TRBJ2-3; TRBD2 matches at 9 bases. J gave up 1 base and V 5 bases, and 4 bases lay outside the gene matches. Germline lookup yields CDR1 MGHDK and CDR2 SYGVNS. This CDR3 has 15 amino acids. CDR3 region: CASSTWTSGTDTQYF. In DNA, the CDR3 is TGTGCCAGCAGTACCTGGACTAGCGGCACAGATACGCAGTATTTT.

This chain connects TRBV29-1 to TRBJ2-7; 10 bases are a match to TRBD2. The trim removed 7 bases at V and 6 bases at J, leaving 21 bases unmatched. The CDR3 length is 17 residues. Germline CDR1 SQVTM, CDR2 ANQGSEA. As DNA, the CDR3 is TGCAGCGCCCTAGGGGCTAGCGGGGGCCTCGAGGCGAGCGAGCAGTACTTC. As protein: CSALGASGGLEASEQYF.

The genes are TRBV7-2 and TRBJ2-3, with D uncertain. The CDR3 sequence is 13 residues long. Germline values: CDR1 SGHTA, CDR2 FQGNSA. V lost 1 base, J lost 1 base, and 3 bases lay in between. The CDR3 coding sequence is TGTGCCAGCAGCTTAGGCGGCACAGATACGCAGTATTTT. The encoded protein is CASSLGGTDTQYF.